This TCR beta chain was profiled in a study of blood T cell repertoires in COVID-19. Across the study: PBMCs, B-cell-depleted T cells, or T cells provided the cDNA or gDNA that made up the material.

The CDR3 runs 12 residues. Germline V gene lookup returns CDR1 SGHTA and CDR2 FQGTGA. V shed 5 bases and J 8 bases; nucleotides not matched to a gene: 3. The repertoire was sequenced with immunoSEQ multiplex PCR; TCRdb's copy has only in-frame clones and lacks some. The data hold 250,000 to 350,000 clones, with around 90% observed a single time. The chain is built from TRBV7-3 and TRBJ2-1, with 7 bases matching TRBD1. The sample was peripheral blood. This clonotype originated in a woman in her 50s with COVID-19, enrolled during active disease. DNA for the CDR3: TGTGCCAGCAGCCGGGACAGCCATGAGCAGTTCTTC. Its protein is CASSRDSHEQFF. Full variable domain (missing parts from reference TRBV7-3 and TRBJ2-1): GAGVSQTPSNKVTEKGKYVELRCDPISGHTALYWYRQSLGQGPEFLIYFQGTGAADDSGLPNDRFFAVRPEGSVSTLKIQRTERGDSAVYLCASSRDSHEQFFGPGTRLTVL.